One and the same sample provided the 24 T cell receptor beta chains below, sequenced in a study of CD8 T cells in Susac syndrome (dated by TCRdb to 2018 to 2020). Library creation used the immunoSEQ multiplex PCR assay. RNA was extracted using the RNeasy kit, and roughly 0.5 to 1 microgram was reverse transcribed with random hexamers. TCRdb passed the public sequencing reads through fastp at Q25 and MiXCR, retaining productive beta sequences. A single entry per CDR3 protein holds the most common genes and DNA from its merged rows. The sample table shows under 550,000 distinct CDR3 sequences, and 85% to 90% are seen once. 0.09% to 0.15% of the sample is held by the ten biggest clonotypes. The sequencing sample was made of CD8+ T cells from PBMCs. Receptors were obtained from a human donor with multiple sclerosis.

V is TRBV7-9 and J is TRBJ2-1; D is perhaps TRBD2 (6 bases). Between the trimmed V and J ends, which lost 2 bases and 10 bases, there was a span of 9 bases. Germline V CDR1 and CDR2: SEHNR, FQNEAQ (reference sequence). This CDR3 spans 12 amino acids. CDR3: CASSLWREEQFF. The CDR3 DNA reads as TGTGCCAGCAGCTTATGGAGGGAAGAGCAGTTCTTC.

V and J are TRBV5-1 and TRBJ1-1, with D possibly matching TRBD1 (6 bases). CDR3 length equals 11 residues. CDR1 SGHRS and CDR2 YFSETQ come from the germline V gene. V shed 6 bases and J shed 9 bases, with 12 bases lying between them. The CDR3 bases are TGCGCCAGCAAGGAGGGGGGCCAAGCTTTCTTT. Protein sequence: CASKEGGQAFF.

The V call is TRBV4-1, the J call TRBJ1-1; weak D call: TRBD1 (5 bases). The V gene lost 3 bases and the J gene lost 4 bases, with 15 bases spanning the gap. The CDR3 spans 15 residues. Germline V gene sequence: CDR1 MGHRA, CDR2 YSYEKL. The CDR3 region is CASSQEGRVATEAFF. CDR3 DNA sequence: TGCGCCAGCAGCCAGGAGGGGAGGGTTGCCACTGAAGCTTTCTTT.

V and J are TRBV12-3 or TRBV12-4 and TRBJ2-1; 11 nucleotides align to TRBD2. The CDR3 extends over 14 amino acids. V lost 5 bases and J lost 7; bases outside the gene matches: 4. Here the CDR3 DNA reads TGTGCCAGCAGTACTAGCGGGGGAGTGAATGAGCAGTTCTTC. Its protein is CASSTSGGVNEQFF.

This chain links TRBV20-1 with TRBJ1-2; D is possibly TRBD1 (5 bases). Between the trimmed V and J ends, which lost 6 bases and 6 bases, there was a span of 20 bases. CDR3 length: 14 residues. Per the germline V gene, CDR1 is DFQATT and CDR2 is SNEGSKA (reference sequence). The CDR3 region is CSAPDRRSPHGYTF. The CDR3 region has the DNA TGCAGTGCGCCAGACAGACGCTCTCCCCATGGCTACACCTTC.

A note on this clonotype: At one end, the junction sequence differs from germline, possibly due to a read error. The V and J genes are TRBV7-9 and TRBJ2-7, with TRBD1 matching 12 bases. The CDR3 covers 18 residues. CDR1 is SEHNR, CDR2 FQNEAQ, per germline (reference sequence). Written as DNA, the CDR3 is TGCTCCGCTCGCTCCTCGAGGGGACAGGGGGCCCGAAACTACGAGCAGTACTTC. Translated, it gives CSARSSRGQGARNYEQYF.

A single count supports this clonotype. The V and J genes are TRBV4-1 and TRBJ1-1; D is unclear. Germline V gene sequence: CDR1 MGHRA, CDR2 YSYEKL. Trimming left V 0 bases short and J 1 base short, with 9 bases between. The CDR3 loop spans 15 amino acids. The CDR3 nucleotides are TGCGCCAGCAGCCAAGAACCCGCCGGGAACACTGAAGCTTTCTTT. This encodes CASSQEPAGNTEAFF.

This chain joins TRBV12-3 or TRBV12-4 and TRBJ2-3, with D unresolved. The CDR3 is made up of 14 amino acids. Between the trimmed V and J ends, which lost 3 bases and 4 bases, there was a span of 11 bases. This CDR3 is CASSLSGSADTQYF. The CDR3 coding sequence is TGTGCCAGCAGTTTGTCGGGTTCTGCAGATACGCAGTATTTT.

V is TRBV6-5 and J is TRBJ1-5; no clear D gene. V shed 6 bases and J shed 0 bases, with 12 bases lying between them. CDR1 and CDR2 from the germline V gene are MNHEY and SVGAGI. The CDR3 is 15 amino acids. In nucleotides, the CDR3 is TGTGCCAGCAGGCCTTACGACAATAGCAATCAGCCCCAGCATTTT. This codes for CASRPYDNSNQPQHF.

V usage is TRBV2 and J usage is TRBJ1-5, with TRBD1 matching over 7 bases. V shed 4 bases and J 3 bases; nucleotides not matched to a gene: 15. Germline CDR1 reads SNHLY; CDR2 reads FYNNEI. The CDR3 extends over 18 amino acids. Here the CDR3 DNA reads TGTGCCAGCAGTGCCCAGAAAGACAGGGATCGTCTCAATCAGCCCCAGCATTTT. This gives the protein CASSAQKDRDRLNQPQHF.

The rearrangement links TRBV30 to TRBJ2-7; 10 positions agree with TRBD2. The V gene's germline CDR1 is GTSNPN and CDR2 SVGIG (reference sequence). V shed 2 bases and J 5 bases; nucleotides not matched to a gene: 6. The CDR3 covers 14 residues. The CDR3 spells CAWSRASGSDEQYF. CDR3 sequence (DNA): TGTGCCTGGAGTAGGGCTAGCGGGAGCGACGAGCAGTACTTC.

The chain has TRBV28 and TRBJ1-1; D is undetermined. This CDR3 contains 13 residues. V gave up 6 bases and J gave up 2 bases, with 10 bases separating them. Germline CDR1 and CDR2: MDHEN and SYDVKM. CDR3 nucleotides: TGTGCCAGCAGCCAGATATTAAACACTGAAGCTTTCTTT. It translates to CASSQILNTEAFF.

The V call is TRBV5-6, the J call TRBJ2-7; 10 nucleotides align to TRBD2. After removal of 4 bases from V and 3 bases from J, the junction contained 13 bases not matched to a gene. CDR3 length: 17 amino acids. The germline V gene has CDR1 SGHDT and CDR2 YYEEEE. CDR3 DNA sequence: TGTGCCAGCAGCCGAGTGGTGGGGCCTAGCGGGAGCTACGAGCAGTACTTC. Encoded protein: CASSRVVGPSGSYEQYF.

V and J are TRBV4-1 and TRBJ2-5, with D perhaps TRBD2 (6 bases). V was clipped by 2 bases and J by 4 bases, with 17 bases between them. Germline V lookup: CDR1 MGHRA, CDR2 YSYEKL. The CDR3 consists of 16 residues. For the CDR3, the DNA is TGCGCCAGCAGCCAACTTTCTTTCGGCGGGACAGAGACCCAGTACTTC. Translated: CASSQLSFGGTETQYF.

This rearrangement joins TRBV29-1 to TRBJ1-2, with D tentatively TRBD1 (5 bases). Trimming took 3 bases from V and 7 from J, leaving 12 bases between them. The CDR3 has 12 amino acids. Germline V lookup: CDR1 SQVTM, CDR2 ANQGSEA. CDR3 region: CSVEGPGAGYTF. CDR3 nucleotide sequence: TGCAGCGTTGAGGGGCCAGGTGCTGGCTACACCTTC.

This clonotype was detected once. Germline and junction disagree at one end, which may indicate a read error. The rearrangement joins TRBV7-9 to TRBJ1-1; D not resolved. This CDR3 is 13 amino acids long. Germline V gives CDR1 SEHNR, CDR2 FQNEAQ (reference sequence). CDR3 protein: CARSSQTNTEAFF. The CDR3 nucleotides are TGTGCCCGCAGCTCCCAAACTAACACTGAAGCTTTCTTT.

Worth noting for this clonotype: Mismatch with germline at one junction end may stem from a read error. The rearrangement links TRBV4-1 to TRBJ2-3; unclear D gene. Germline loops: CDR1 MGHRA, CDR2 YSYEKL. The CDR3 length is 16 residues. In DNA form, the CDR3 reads TGCGCCAGCGGCCAAGATTCGACGTGGGTCCCAGATACGCAGTATTTT. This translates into CASGQDSTWVPDTQYF.

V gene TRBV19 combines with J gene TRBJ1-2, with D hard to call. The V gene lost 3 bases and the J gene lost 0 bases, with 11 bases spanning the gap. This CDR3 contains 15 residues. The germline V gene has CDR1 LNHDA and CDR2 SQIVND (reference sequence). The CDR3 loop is CASSIAGSANYGYTF. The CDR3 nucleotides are TGTGCCAGTAGTATCGCAGGCTCAGCTAACTATGGCTACACCTTC.

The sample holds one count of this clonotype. The CDR3 bases are TGTGCCAGCAGTACTTACAGGGAGGAGACTGAAGCTTTCTTT. This translates into CASSTYREETEAFF. J is TRBJ1-1 and V is TRBV27; D possibly corresponds to TRBD1 (6 bases). The CDR3 has 14 amino acids. Deletions cut 5 bases from V and 5 bases from J, with 15 bases between. Germline CDR1 is MNHEY and CDR2 is SMNVEV (reference sequence).

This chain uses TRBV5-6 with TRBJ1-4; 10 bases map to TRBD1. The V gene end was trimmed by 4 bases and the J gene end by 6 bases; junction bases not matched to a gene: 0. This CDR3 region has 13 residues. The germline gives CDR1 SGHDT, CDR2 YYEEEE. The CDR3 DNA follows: TGTGCCAGCAGCGGGACAGGGGATGAAAAACTGTTTTTT. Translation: CASSGTGDEKLFF.

CDR3 coding DNA: TGTGCCAGCAGCTTAGATATCGGCAGGGAAGGGAATCAGCCCCAGCATTTT. Its translation: CASSLDIGREGNQPQHF. The rearrangement uses TRBV11-2 and TRBJ1-5; weak D call: TRBD1 (5 bases). The CDR3 extends over 17 amino acids. Looked up from germline, CDR1 is SGHAT and CDR2 is FQNNGV. V was cut by 0 bases and J by 4 bases, with 16 bases left in between. The full variable domain, its missing parts supplied by reference TRBV11-2 and TRBJ1-5, is EAGVAQSPRYKIIEKRQSVAFWCNPISGHATLYWYQQILGQGPKLLIQFQNNGVVDDSQLPKDRFSAERLKGVDSTLKIQPAKLEDSAVYLCASSLDIGREGNQPQHFGDGTRLSIL.

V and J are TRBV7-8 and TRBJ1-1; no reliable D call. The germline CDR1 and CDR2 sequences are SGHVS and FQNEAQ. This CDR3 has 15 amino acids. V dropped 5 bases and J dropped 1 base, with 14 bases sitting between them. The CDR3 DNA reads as TGTGCCAGCAGCCCTAGTGTACTCCCGAACACTGAAGCTTTCTTT. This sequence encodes CASSPSVLPNTEAFF. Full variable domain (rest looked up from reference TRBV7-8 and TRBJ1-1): GAGVSQSPRYKVAKRGQDVALRCDPISGHVSLFWYQQALGQGPEFLTYFQNEAQLDKSGLPSDRFFAERPEGSVSTLKIQRTQQEDSAVYLCASSPSVLPNTEAFFGQGTRLTVV.

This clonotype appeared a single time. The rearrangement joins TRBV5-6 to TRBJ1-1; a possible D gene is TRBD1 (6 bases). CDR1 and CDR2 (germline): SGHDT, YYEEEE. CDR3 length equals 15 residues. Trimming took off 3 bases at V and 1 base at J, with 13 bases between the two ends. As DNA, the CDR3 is TGTGCCAGCAGCTCCCGACAGGTAACGAACACTGAAGCTTTCTTT. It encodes CASSSRQVTNTEAFF.

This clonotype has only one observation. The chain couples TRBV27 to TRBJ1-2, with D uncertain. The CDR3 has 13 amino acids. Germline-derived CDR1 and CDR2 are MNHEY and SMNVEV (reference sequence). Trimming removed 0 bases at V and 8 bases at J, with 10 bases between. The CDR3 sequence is CASSLSMAGGYTF. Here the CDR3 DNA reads TGTGCCAGCAGTTTATCGATGGCGGGGGGCTACACCTTC.